The 32 T cell receptor beta chains below were found in one sample sequenced in a study of cytomegalovirus exposure and HLA in healthy donors (TCRdb year 2017). The library was produced with the immunoSEQ multiplex PCR assay. For the multiplex PCR, a mixture combining 60 forward primers for TCR Vbeta segments and 13 reverse primers for TCR Jbeta segments was used. This is the immuneACCESS table as TCRdb keeps it, with only in-frame sequences that have V and J called. A part of the clones is gone; compared with another copy, unresolved V genes explain less than half, and the rest is unexplained. The sample table lists approximately 140,000 clones, around 80% of them with a count of one. The ten biggest clones cover 3% to 4% of the sample. The source material was PBMCs. All receptors derive from a woman in her forties in good health and CMV-seronegative.

This chain connects TRBV10-2 to TRBJ1-2; D possibly corresponds to TRBD1 (5 bases). Trimming pared 9 bases from V and 5 bases from J, leaving 13 bases between. CDR1 and CDR2 from the germline V gene are WSHSY and SAAADI. The CDR3 spans 12 residues. The CDR3 DNA is TGCGCCAGTCAGGGAGGAGTATATGGCTACACCTTC. It codes for CASQGGVYGYTF.

This chain joins TRBV29-1 and TRBJ1-1; 7 bases match TRBD1. The V segment lost 4 bases and the J segment 2 bases; nucleotides outside the gene matches: 10. This CDR3 is built from 15 residues. Germline V CDR1 and CDR2: SQVTM, ANQGSEA. The CDR3 sequence: CSVGGGTATNTEAFF. Here the CDR3 DNA reads TGCAGCGTTGGGGGCGGGACAGCTACAAACACTGAAGCTTTCTTT.

V and J are TRBV4-3 and TRBJ2-2; D perhaps matches TRBD1 (6 bases). CDR3 length: 15 amino acids. Trimming cost V 4 bases and J 7 bases, with 16 bases left between them. From germline, CDR1 is LGHNA and CDR2 YSLEER. The CDR3 sequence: CASSRIGQPFGELFF. CDR3 sequence (DNA): TGCGCCAGCAGCCGGATTGGACAGCCCTTCGGGGAGCTGTTTTTT.

This chain uses TRBV27 with TRBJ2-5; maybe TRBD1 (6 bases). Germline values: CDR1 MNHEY, CDR2 SMNVEV (reference sequence). The CDR3 is made up of 17 amino acids. V was shortened by 5 bases and J by 5 bases, with 24 bases between the two germline ends. The CDR3 loop reads CASSNRVVGGVRETQYF. CDR3 sequence (DNA): TGTGCCAGCAGTAACAGGGTTGTTGGGGGAGTACGGGAGACCCAGTACTTC.

This clone appeared once. The V and J genes are TRBV15 and TRBJ2-1; 9 bases agree with TRBD1. Germline V CDR1 and CDR2: LNHNV, YYDKDF (reference sequence). The CDR3 covers 18 residues. The V and J ends lost 2 bases and 0 bases, in that order; junction bases with no gene match: 8. The CDR3 region is CATSRLQGAKLSYNEQFF. The CDR3 region has the DNA TGTGCCACCAGCAGATTACAGGGGGCGAAACTCTCCTACAATGAGCAGTTCTTC.

In DNA, the CDR3 is TGTGCCAGCAGCTTGGCGACAGGGGGCGCGGAGCAGCCCCAGCATTTT. Its translation: CASSLATGGAEQPQHF. The chain carries TRBV7-2 and TRBJ1-5; 10 bases fit TRBD1. Trimming at V came to 3 bases and at J to 7 bases, leaving 9 bases not matched to a gene. The CDR3 totals 16 residues. Germline V CDR1 and CDR2: SGHTA, FQGNSA.

This chain joins TRBV7-2 and TRBJ1-5, with a tentative D call TRBD1 (5 bases). Germline CDR1 and CDR2: SGHTA and FQGNSA. CDR3 length equals 15 residues. V was cut by 1 base and J by 7 bases, with 14 bases left in between. CDR3 residues: CASSLVGLGGQPQHF. The CDR3 nucleotides are TGTGCCAGCAGCTTAGTGGGGCTCGGTGGGCAGCCCCAGCATTTT.

J is TRBJ1-5 and V is TRBV5-8; tentatively, D is TRBD1 (6 bases). Between the trimmed V and J ends, which lost 2 bases and 2 bases, there was a span of 11 bases. Germline loops: CDR1 SGHTS, CDR2 YDEGEE. This CDR3 has 15 amino acids. CDR3 in DNA: TGTGCCAGCAGCTTTAAGGGGGTGGGCAATCAGCCCCAGCATTTT. Amino acids: CASSFKGVGNQPQHF.

The rearrangement joins TRBV2 to TRBJ1-1, with 10 bases fitting TRBD1. Germline lookup yields CDR1 SNHLY and CDR2 FYNNEI. The CDR3 has 13 residues. V shed 10 bases, J shed 4 bases, and the junction held 6 bases outside the gene matches. The CDR3 sequence is CAIPRTGGTEAFF. The CDR3, as DNA: TGTGCCATTCCGAGGACAGGGGGCACTGAAGCTTTCTTT.

Here the CDR3 DNA reads TGTGCCAGCAGCTCCTCGAGGGGGAATTCACCCCTCCACTTT. This encodes CASSSSRGNSPLHF. V and J are TRBV7-6 and TRBJ1-6, with D maybe TRBD1 (6 bases). This CDR3 contains 14 residues. Germline CDR1 reads SGHVS; CDR2 reads FNYEAQ. Trimming stripped 4 bases from V and 7 bases from J, with 11 bases between.

The gene calls are TRBV27 and TRBJ1-1, with 7 bases identical to TRBD1. This CDR3 spans 13 amino acids. Trimming at V came to 8 bases and at J to 2 bases, leaving 5 bases not matched to a gene. Germline CDR1 and CDR2: MNHEY and SMNVEV (reference sequence). The CDR3 region is CASRTGVNTEAFF. The CDR3 bases are TGTGCCAGCCGGACAGGAGTTAACACTGAAGCTTTCTTT.

This sequence joins TRBV7-2 and TRBJ1-5, with D possibly TRBD1 on 5 matching bases. V lost 3 bases to trimming and J lost 6 bases, with 18 bases between them. Per the germline V gene, CDR1 is SGHTA and CDR2 is FQGNSA. CDR3 length: 16 residues. DNA for the CDR3: TGTGCCAGCAGCTTGGTCGTAGGGGTACCCGGTCAGCCCCAGCATTTT. It codes for CASSLVVGVPGQPQHF.

The J gene is TRBJ1-5, the V gene TRBV4-1; D call uncertain. The CDR3 has 14 residues. The ends were cut back, 0 bases at V and 6 bases at J, with 9 bases in the middle. Germline lookup yields CDR1 MGHRA and CDR2 YSYEKL. The DNA for the CDR3 is TGCGCCAGCAGCCAAGATCGCGGTGTTCAGCCCCAGCATTTT. Translated: CASSQDRGVQPQHF.

This chain uses TRBV10-3 with TRBJ2-3, with TRBD1 matching over 8 bases. The V gene end was trimmed by 3 bases and the J gene end by 3 bases; junction bases not matched to a gene: 8. The CDR3 extends over 16 amino acids. CDR1 and CDR2 from the germline V gene are ENHRY and SYGVKD. This chain's CDR3 is CAISDQHRGNTDTQYF. The CDR3 nucleotides are TGTGCCATCAGTGACCAACACAGGGGGAATACAGATACGCAGTATTTT.

The chain has TRBV2 and TRBJ2-7; TRBD1 matches at 9 bases. The CDR3 covers 16 residues. Germline V CDR1 and CDR2: SNHLY, FYNNEI. V dropped 1 base and J dropped 4; count of bases not matched to a gene: 8. The CDR3 DNA reads TGTGCCAGCAGTGAAGGGCCGGGACAGGGAATATACGAGCAGTACTTC. The encoded protein is CASSEGPGQGIYEQYF.

At least ten counts were recorded for this clone. The genes are TRBV15 and TRBJ2-7, with D perhaps TRBD2 (7 bases). Germline V gene sequence: CDR1 LNHNV, CDR2 YYDKDF (reference sequence). This CDR3 contains 15 residues. V lost 0 bases and J 2 bases, leaving 11 bases between the germline ends. The DNA of the CDR3 is TGTGCCACCAGCAGAGATAGGGAGGGGGCCTACGAGCAGTACTTC. Translation: CATSRDREGAYEQYF. Full variable domain (rest looked up from reference TRBV15 and TRBJ2-7): DAMVIQNPRYQVTQFGKPVTLSCSQTLNHNVMYWYQQKSSQAPKLLFHYYDKDFNNEADTPDNFQSRRPNTSFCFLDIRSPGLGDTAMYLCATSRDREGAYEQYFGPGTRLTVT.

The gene calls are TRBV27 and TRBJ2-2; 7 bases align to TRBD2. Germline V gene lookup returns CDR1 MNHEY and CDR2 SMNVEV (reference sequence). V shed 4 bases, J shed 7 bases, and the junction held 12 bases outside the gene matches. This CDR3 spans 16 amino acids. The CDR3 loop is CASSYAGVSGFGELFF. In DNA form, the CDR3 reads TGTGCCAGCAGTTACGCGGGAGTCTCTGGATTCGGGGAGCTGTTTTTT.

The chain carries TRBV28 and TRBJ1-6; 7 bases match TRBD1. V lost 9 bases to trimming and J lost 9 bases; unmatched junction nucleotides: 8. The CDR3 consists of 13 residues. Germline values: CDR1 MDHEN, CDR2 SYDVKM. CDR3 residues: CASSRGFASPLHF. The CDR3 region has the DNA TGTGCCAGTTCCAGGGGGTTCGCTTCACCCCTCCACTTT.

The count of this clone is one. The gene calls are TRBV6-5 and TRBJ1-5, with D hard to call. Looked up from germline, CDR1 is MNHEY and CDR2 is SVGAGI. The V gene lost 2 bases and the J gene lost 1 base, with 3 bases spanning the gap. The CDR3 spans 13 residues. CDR3: CASSYGSNQPQHF. In DNA, the CDR3 is TGTGCCAGCAGTTACGGCAGCAATCAGCCCCAGCATTTT.

The chain carries TRBV2 and TRBJ1-5; D unclear. Trimming took 2 bases from V and 7 from J, leaving 9 bases between them. Germline V lookup: CDR1 SNHLY, CDR2 FYNNEI. The CDR3 is made up of 13 amino acids. This CDR3 reads CASSESGMQPQHF. CDR3 DNA: TGTGCCAGCAGTGAATCGGGGATGCAGCCCCAGCATTTT.

The chain uses TRBV4-3 and TRBJ1-2, with a weak D call TRBD1 (5 bases). Per germline, CDR1 LGHNA and CDR2 YSLEER. This CDR3 is 13 amino acids long. The V gene lost 0 bases and the J gene lost 14 bases, with 16 bases spanning the gap. The CDR3 coding sequence is TGCGCCAGCAGCCAAGATAGGGGAGGGTATTGGACCTTC. Amino acids: CASSQDRGGYWTF.

This clone was detected a few times. The chain combines TRBV5-4 with TRBJ2-5; 7 nucleotides match TRBD1. CDR3 size: 14 residues. Germline V gene lookup returns CDR1 SGHNT and CDR2 YYREEE (reference sequence). J gave up 5 bases and V 4 bases, and 8 bases lay outside the gene matches. CDR3 sequence: CASSLNTGAETQYF. As DNA, the CDR3 is TGTGCCAGCAGCCTAAACACAGGGGCCGAGACCCAGTACTTC.

V is TRBV5-6 and J is TRBJ1-5, with 7 bases that match TRBD1. This CDR3 comprises 15 residues. CDR1 is SGHDT, CDR2 YYEEEE, per germline. The ends lost 4 bases at V and 1 base at J; junction bases unmatched: 5. The CDR3 DNA reads TGTGCCAGCAGCGTGACAGGGATCAGCAATCAGCCCCAGCATTTT. Its protein product is CASSVTGISNQPQHF. Looking up the rest from reference TRBV5-6 and TRBJ1-5 gives the full variable domain: DAGVTQSPTHLIKTRGQQVTLRCSPKSGHDTVSWYQQALGQGPQFIFQYYEEEERQRGNFPDRFSGHQFPNYSSELNVNALLLGDSALYLCASSVTGISNQPQHFGDGTRLSIL.

The count of this clone is one. The CDR3 sequence: CASSRTSYEQYF. The CDR3 DNA sequence: TGTGCCAGCAGTAGGACATCGTACGAGCAGTACTTC. V and J are TRBV28 and TRBJ2-7, with a tentative D call TRBD1 (5 bases). The germline V and J ends were trimmed by 5 bases and 4 bases, with 9 bases remaining between them. The germline V gene has CDR1 MDHEN and CDR2 SYDVKM. The CDR3 consists of 12 residues.

The V call is TRBV6-6, the J call TRBJ1-5, with D uncertain. The V end was cut by 2 bases, the J end by 2 bases, with 7 bases between. The germline V gene encodes CDR1 MNHNY and CDR2 SVGAGI (reference sequence). This CDR3 contains 14 residues. The chain's CDR3 is CASSYRVGNQPQHF. The DNA of the CDR3 is TGTGCCAGCAGTTACAGAGTCGGCAATCAGCCCCAGCATTTT.

This chain links TRBV27 with TRBJ2-1; 11 positions agree with TRBD2. The CDR3 is 15 residues long. The germline gives CDR1 MNHEY, CDR2 SMNVEV (reference sequence). The junction had 2 bases not matched to a gene; V was cut back by 3 bases and J by 4 bases. The CDR3 loop is CASSFSGRGYNEQFF. DNA for the CDR3: TGTGCCAGCAGTTTTAGCGGGAGGGGGTACAATGAGCAGTTCTTC.

The chain uses TRBV6-6 and TRBJ1-2, with D tentatively TRBD1 (6 bases). Germline CDR1 is MNHNY and CDR2 is SVGAGI (reference sequence). V was clipped by 4 bases and J by 7 bases, with 19 bases between them. This CDR3 spans 15 amino acids. The CDR3 nucleotides read TGTGCCAGCAGTTCCGATGGGGGGGCGAGGCCTGGCTACACCTTC. This codes for CASSSDGGARPGYTF.

The chain carries TRBV27 and TRBJ1-2; D unclear. Trimming took 6 bases from V and 4 from J, leaving 15 bases between them. Looked up from germline, CDR1 is MNHEY and CDR2 is SMNVEV (reference sequence). The CDR3 is made up of 14 amino acids. CDR3 nucleotides: TGTGCCAGCAGCCCTAACCCCGGAGTCTATGGCTACACCTTC. Translating gives CASSPNPGVYGYTF.

This clone was seen just once. The chain is built from TRBV28 and TRBJ2-7, with D perhaps matching TRBD1 (6 bases). Per germline, CDR1 MDHEN and CDR2 SYDVKM. The CDR3 length is 13 residues. Trimming took 5 bases from V and 6 from J, leaving 14 bases between them. CDR3 nucleotide sequence: TGTGCCAGCAGTCTATACAGGGAGCGCGAGCAGTACTTC. Amino acid sequence: CASSLYREREQYF.

For the CDR3, the DNA is TGTGCCACCAGCACAGGGCATAGCAATCAGCCCCAGCATTTT. Protein product: CATSTGHSNQPQHF. The rearrangement joins TRBV15 to TRBJ1-5; D may be TRBD1 (5 bases). V was pared by 4 bases and J by 0 bases, with 7 bases between. The germline V gene has CDR1 LNHNV and CDR2 YYDKDF (reference sequence). This CDR3 is built from 14 residues. The entire variable domain, with the rest obtained from reference TRBV15 and TRBJ1-5, is as follows: DAMVIQNPRYQVTQFGKPVTLSCSQTLNHNVMYWYQQKSSQAPKLLFHYYDKDFNNEADTPDNFQSRRPNTSFCFLDIRSPGLGDTAMYLCATSTGHSNQPQHFGDGTRLSIL.

The chain recombines TRBV10-3 with TRBJ2-1, with TRBD2 matching 8 bases. The CDR3 contains 15 residues. Germline V gene sequence: CDR1 ENHRY, CDR2 SYGVKD. The V and J ends lost 5 bases and 3 bases, in that order; junction bases with no gene match: 6. As DNA, the CDR3 is TGTGCCATCAGTCGGTGGCGGGGGGACTACAATGAGCAGTTCTTC. This encodes CAISRWRGDYNEQFF.

The chain recombines TRBV5-6 with TRBJ1-5; 9 bases are shared with TRBD1. The CDR3 totals 16 residues. J was trimmed by 7 bases and V by 3 bases; bases with no gene match: 11. Germline V gene data show CDR1 as SGHDT and CDR2 as YYEEEE. CDR3 DNA sequence: TGTGCCAGCAGCTCGTACCGGGACAGGGATGAACAGCCCCAGCATTTT. Translated: CASSSYRDRDEQPQHF.